Described below is a single T cell receptor (beta chain) sequence and its context. What it recognizes is unknown. A 5'RACE reaction primed in the constant segment made cDNA libraries of TCR alpha and TCR beta, and these carried sample barcodes and UMIs. TCRdb reprocessed the 5' RACE reads via MiXCR and lists one record per CDR3 protein. Here the sample spans a few hundred thousand distinct CDR3 sequences, 20% to 25% being singletons. This record comes from a study of T-cell memory formation after mild COVID-19. The CDR3 totals 13 residues. With 6 bases removed from V and 6 bases from J, the gap between germline ends came to 11 bases. Germline CDR1 is SGHVS and CDR2 is FQNEAQ. Study results and limitations: For contracting clones, CD4+ ones sat mainly in CM and EM, CD8+ in EMRA. Proof of SARS-CoV-2 specificity was absent for the second-wave clones that crested on day 37.

This TCR was sampled from a man aged 18 to 30 who had mild COVID-19 (a few samples of this study predate the infection). Cell type and time point are not known. This chain links TRBV7-8 with TRBJ1-4; D is ambiguous. Specimen: PBMCs or a T cell subset sorted from them (not recorded which). CDR3 nucleotide sequence: TGTGCCAGCAGGCTCCGGGAGCATGAAAAACTGTTTTTT. Amino acid sequence: CASRLREHEKLFF.